This passage covers 27 T cell receptor beta chains from one sample sequenced in a study of blood T cells in healthy people across ages. Then a second PCR, running roughly 6 to 12 cycles, was carried out with a sample-barcoded 5' primer and a J-beta primer mix. TCRdb passed the 5' RACE reads through MiXCR, listing each CDR3 protein once. The sample has roughly 1.5 million distinct CDR3 sequences, 42% seen once. Sequenced: blood. These receptors all stem from a woman under 30 in good health.

In nucleotides, the CDR3 is TGTGCCAGCAGCCAAGGCAGTACTAACTATGGCTACACCTTC. Its translation: CASSQGSTNYGYTF. This chain uses TRBV3-1 with TRBJ1-2; no clear D. The germline V gene encodes CDR1 LGHDT and CDR2 YNNKEL (reference sequence). The CDR3 loop spans 14 amino acids. Trimming took off 1 base at V and 0 bases at J, with 6 bases between the two ends.

The chain employs TRBV10-3 and TRBJ2-1, with TRBD2 matching over 8 bases. Germline V gene sequence: CDR1 ENHRY, CDR2 SYGVKD. This CDR3 is built from 14 residues. V lost 4 bases to trimming and J lost 3 bases; unmatched junction nucleotides: 2. CDR3 sequence: CAISGGLDYNEQFF. Written as DNA, the CDR3 is TGTGCCATCAGTGGGGGACTAGACTACAATGAGCAGTTCTTC.

The chain uses TRBV18 and TRBJ2-1; perhaps TRBD1 as D (5 bases). Trimming removed 6 bases at V and 3 bases at J, with 15 bases between. This CDR3 is 15 amino acids long. The V gene's germline CDR1 is KGHSH and CDR2 LQKENI. Here the CDR3 reads CASSPPTASYNEQFF. CDR3 DNA sequence: TGTGCCAGCTCTCCCCCGACAGCTAGCTACAATGAGCAGTTCTTC.

The CDR3 DNA sequence: TGTGCCAGCAGCGTAGCTTCCTCAAACTACGTGCAGTACTTC. Its translation: CASSVASSNYVQYF. This chain uses TRBV9 with TRBJ2-4, with D unclear. This CDR3 has 14 amino acids. The V end lost 0 bases, the J end lost 13 bases, and 17 bases lay between the germline ends. Germline CDR1 reads SGDLS; CDR2 reads YYNGEE.

Comments on this clonotype: This clone may be a read error of a much larger clone one base away. V is TRBV7-3 and J is TRBJ2-1, with D tentatively TRBD1 (5 bases). The CDR3 loop spans 14 amino acids. Germline CDR1 reads SGHTA; CDR2 reads FQGTGA. V gave up 5 bases and J gave up 11 bases, with 19 bases separating them. The CDR3 loop reads CASSPENGAAQQFF. The DNA of the CDR3 is TGTGCCAGCAGCCCCGAAAATGGGGCGGCTCAGCAGTTCTTC. The whole variable domain, remainder taken from reference TRBV7-3 and TRBJ2-1, is GAGVSQTPSNKVTEKGKYVELRCDPISGHTALYWYRQSLGQGPEFLIYFQGTGAADDSGLPNDRFFAVRPEGSVSTLKIQRTERGDSAVYLCASSPENGAAQQFFGPGTRLTVL.

The genes are TRBV7-2 and TRBJ2-4; D is unresolved. V lost 5 bases and J 1 base, leaving 12 bases between the germline ends. The germline gives CDR1 SGHTA, CDR2 FQGNSA. The CDR3 runs 15 residues. In nucleotides, the CDR3 is TGTGCCAGCAGCCTCAGAAAGGCGGCCAAAAACATTCAGTACTTC. This translates into CASSLRKAAKNIQYF.

The rearrangement joins TRBV21-1 to TRBJ2-6. TRBV21-1 is given as a pseudogene. This CDR3 has 17 residues. CDR3 region: CASSKGGRVSGANVLTF. The DNA of the CDR3 is TGTGCCAGCAGCAAAGGAGGTAGGGTATCAGGGGCCAACGTCCTGACTTTC.

Only one count was recorded for this clonotype. The genes are TRBV29-1 and TRBJ2-5, with a weak D call TRBD1 (6 bases). Trimming cost V 0 bases and J 5 bases, with 13 bases left between them. Germline V gives CDR1 SQVTM, CDR2 ANQGSEA. The CDR3 contains 14 residues. CDR3 protein: CSVEDLGGRETQYF. In DNA form, the CDR3 reads TGCAGCGTTGAAGATCTTGGGGGCAGGGAGACCCAGTACTTC.

This clonotype was detected ten times or more. The chain links TRBV7-2 to TRBJ2-5; D unresolved. The CDR3 spans 14 residues. Germline CDR1 reads SGHTA; CDR2 reads FQGNSA. The germline V and J ends were trimmed by 1 base and 11 bases, with 17 bases remaining between them. The CDR3 sequence is CASSLGYSYNEQYF. The CDR3 nucleotides read TGTGCCAGCAGCTTAGGTTACAGTTACAATGAGCAGTACTTC.

This clonotype occurred a few times. V usage is TRBV15 and J usage is TRBJ1-5, with 9 bases aligning to TRBD1. With 7 bases clipped from V and 5 bases from J, the junction kept 3 bases outside the gene matches. The CDR3 is 13 residues long. Germline CDR1 LNHNV, CDR2 YYDKDF (reference sequence). Here the CDR3 reads CATKGQGDQPQHF. In DNA, the CDR3 is TGTGCCACCAAGGGACAGGGAGATCAGCCCCAGCATTTT.

This clonotype was counted at least ten times. The chain carries TRBV4-3 and TRBJ2-7; TRBD1 agrees at 9 bases. Germline CDR1 LGHNA, CDR2 YSLEER. V shed 1 base and J 4 bases; nucleotides not matched to a gene: 2. This CDR3 region has 14 residues. The CDR3: CASSQADRGYEQYF. DNA for the CDR3: TGCGCCAGCAGCCAAGCGGACAGGGGATACGAGCAGTACTTC.

V gene TRBV7-2 combines with J gene TRBJ2-7; the D gene could be TRBD1 or TRBD2 (6 bases each). Germline V gene lookup returns CDR1 SGHTA and CDR2 FQGNSA. Trimming removed 2 bases from V and 0 bases from J, with 11 bases in between. The CDR3 is 15 amino acids. The CDR3 sequence: CASSLLGGNSYEQYF. CDR3 coding DNA: TGTGCCAGCAGCTTACTAGGGGGGAACTCCTACGAGCAGTACTTC.

DNA for the CDR3: TGCGCCAGCAGCTCTCTAAGAGAGACCGGTGTGGCCGGGGAGCTGTTTTTT. This gives the protein CASSSLRETGVAGELFF. This rearrangement joins TRBV5-1 to TRBJ2-2; D is undetermined. V lost 3 bases and J 6 bases, leaving 21 bases between the germline ends. This CDR3 is 17 amino acids long. Germline V gene data show CDR1 as SGHRS and CDR2 as YFSETQ.

The chain links TRBV30 to TRBJ2-1; the D is unclear. Trimming shortened V by 4 bases and J by 2 bases, and 9 bases separated the two germline ends. The CDR3 runs to 13 residues. Germline CDR1 is GTSNPN and CDR2 is SVGIG (reference sequence). CDR3 residues: CAWNQRAYNEQFF. The CDR3 nucleotides read TGTGCCTGGAACCAACGGGCCTACAATGAGCAGTTCTTC.

V gene TRBV28 combines with J gene TRBJ1-4, with 9 bases that match TRBD1. This CDR3 has 15 amino acids. Per germline, CDR1 MDHEN and CDR2 SYDVKM. V shed 5 bases, J shed 11 bases, and the junction held 12 bases outside the gene matches. The CDR3 coding sequence is TGTGCCAGCAGTGCCGCAGGACAGGGGCCTCCGAAACTGTTTTTT. Translated: CASSAAGQGPPKLFF. The whole variable domain, remainder taken from reference TRBV28 and TRBJ1-4, is DVKVTQSSRYLVKRTGEKVFLECVQDMDHENMFWYRQDPGLGLRLIYFSYDVKMKEKGDIPEGYSVSREKKERFSLILESASTNQTSMYLCASSAAGQGPPKLFFGSGTQLSVL.

As for this clonotype: A read error may account for a junction end that differs from germline. This chain links TRBV6-1 with TRBJ2-1, with 15 bases identical to TRBD2. The CDR3 totals 19 residues. The V gene's germline CDR1 is MNHNS and CDR2 SASEGT. The CDR3 DNA reads TGTGCCAGCAGAGAAGGACTAGCGGGGGGGAAGAGGTCCTACAATGAGCAGTTCTTC. The encoded protein is CASREGLAGGKRSYNEQFF.

The sample holds a few counts of this clonotype. This chain links TRBV6-5 with TRBJ2-5, with a weak D call TRBD2 (6 bases). CDR3 length: 13 amino acids. Germline loops: CDR1 MNHEY, CDR2 SVGAGI. The V end lost 7 bases, the J end lost 2 bases, and 11 bases lay between the germline ends. The CDR3 DNA sequence: TGTGCCAGCATCCCGGCGGGGCAAGAGACCCAGTACTTC. Its protein product is CASIPAGQETQYF.

This chain joins TRBV7-2 and TRBJ2-1; D gene uncertain. V dropped 1 base and J dropped 12 bases, with 10 bases sitting between them. The CDR3 consists of 12 residues. The germline CDR1 and CDR2 sequences are SGHTA and FQGNSA. CDR3 region: CASSLVPPGQFF. DNA of the CDR3: TGTGCCAGCAGCTTAGTTCCTCCTGGGCAGTTCTTC.

V and J are TRBV6-2 or TRBV6-3 and TRBJ2-1; no clear D. With the DNA end fitting TRBJ2-7 better, the J assignment may be wrong. CDR3 size: 15 residues. Germline V gene lookup returns CDR1 MNHEY and CDR2 SVGEGT. The CDR3 here is CASSYSGVLTYEQYF. CDR3 in DNA: TGTGCCAGCAGTTACTCAGGCGTCTTAACCTACGAGCAGTACTTC.

This clonotype was counted a few times. The chain links TRBV20-1 to TRBJ1-5, with D hard to call. Germline V gene lookup returns CDR1 DFQATT and CDR2 SNEGSKA (reference sequence). Deletions cut 1 base from V and 2 bases from J, with 9 bases between. The CDR3 covers 14 residues. The CDR3 DNA follows: TGCAGTGCTAGAGTCGGACTGGGCAATCAGCCCCAGCATTTT. Translating gives CSARVGLGNQPQHF.

A word on this clonotype: This could be a read error, since a much larger clone is one nucleotide away. The chain uses TRBV10-3 and TRBJ2-3; unclear D gene. Germline-derived CDR1 and CDR2 are ENHRY and SYGVKD. V lost 2 bases, J lost 2 bases, and 8 bases lay in between. The CDR3 is 14 amino acids. CDR3 in DNA: TGTGCCATCAGTGAGCCGGCTGCCACAGATACGCAGTATTTT. It encodes CAISEPAATDTQYF.

V is TRBV4-1 and J is TRBJ2-2; D is uncertain. Trimming left V 0 bases short and J 7 bases short, with 9 bases between. Germline V gene sequence: CDR1 MGHRA, CDR2 YSYEKL. CDR3 length: 14 residues. CDR3 sequence reads: CASSQEVGHGELFF. CDR3 nucleotides: TGCGCCAGCAGCCAAGAAGTTGGGCACGGGGAGCTGTTTTTT.

This clonotype was recorded a few times. The V and J genes are TRBV19 and TRBJ2-1; 8 bases match TRBD2. There are 12 residues in the CDR3. The ends lost 11 bases at V and 9 bases at J; junction bases unmatched: 9. CDR1 LNHDA and CDR2 SQIVND come from the germline V gene (reference sequence). The CDR3 DNA is TGTGCCTCCAGTTCGGGGGGGAGTGAGCAGTTCTTC. This encodes CASSSGGSEQFF.

Comment on this clonotype: At one end the junction does not follow the germline gene, possibly because of a read error. The V and J genes are TRBV12-3 or TRBV12-4 and TRBJ2-5, with 7 bases fitting TRBD1. The CDR3 loop spans 14 amino acids. The CDR3: CVSSQDRAQETQYF. CDR3 DNA: TGTGTCAGCAGTCAAGACAGGGCCCAAGAGACCCAGTACTTC.

V gene TRBV5-5 combines with J gene TRBJ1-2; D might be TRBD1 (5 bases). V gave up 0 bases and J gave up 4 bases, with 13 bases separating them. This CDR3 contains 15 residues. The V gene's germline CDR1 is SGHKS and CDR2 YYEKEE (reference sequence). The CDR3 region is CASSLAGTEVYGYTF. Written as DNA, the CDR3 is TGTGCCAGCAGCTTGGCCGGGACCGAAGTCTATGGCTACACCTTC.

This chain links TRBV12-3 or TRBV12-4 with TRBJ1-2; D remains ambiguous. The germline V and J ends were trimmed by 4 bases and 4 bases, with 10 bases remaining between them. The CDR3 length is 13 residues. CDR3 bases: TGTGCCAGCAGTTGGAACAGAGCCTATGGCTACACCTTC. It specifies CASSWNRAYGYTF.

The V gene is TRBV7-2, the J gene TRBJ2-3; 9 nucleotides match TRBD2. V gave up 0 bases and J gave up 3 bases; unmatched junction bases: 13. The germline V gene has CDR1 SGHTA and CDR2 FQGNSA. The CDR3 is 19 amino acids. The chain's CDR3 is CASSLARSPAGGVTDTQYF. The CDR3 nucleotides are TGTGCCAGCAGCTTAGCGCGTAGTCCGGCGGGGGGGGTTACAGATACGCAGTATTTT.